This T cell receptor (beta chain) was captured by sequencing in a study of shared clonotypes between healthy human individuals. CD4+ cells underwent separation, giving CD45RA+ naive and CD45RA-negative memory subsets. Profiling relied on immunoSEQ multiplex PCR, and the TCRdb table lists in-frame clones only, not all of them. Counted here are more than 400,000 clones, roughly 95% occurring once; the ten biggest clones make up 0.05% to 0.07%. CDR3 length: 13 amino acids. Germline V gives CDR1 MNHEY, CDR2 SVGAGI. V dropped 6 bases and J dropped 0 bases, with 5 bases sitting between them. The sequence was obtained from a woman aged 25 to 39 in good health. Material: naive CD4+ T cells sorted from blood. Indicated subset: CD45RA+ positively selected. The chain joins TRBV6-5 to TRBJ2-2; D unclear. CDR3 in DNA: TGTGCCAGCAGGCTAGCGAACACCGGGGAGCTGTTTTTT. Translation: CASRLANTGELFF.